The rows below give T cell receptor beta chains drawn from one sample of a study of post-analysis software for immune sequencing data. TCRdb itself ran the PCR reads through MiXCR, one entry per CDR3 protein. The sample contains fewer than 850,000 distinct CDR3 sequences, roughly 27% of which appear only once. Sequencing was carried out using blood. These TCRs come from a girl aged 10 to 17 with multiple sclerosis. Both conserved end residues are trimmed from each CDR3.

v_call,j_call,cdr3_aa
TRBV5-1,TRBJ1-6,ASSLSGPPASPLH
TRBV12-3/TRBV12-4,TRBJ1-5,ASSSSEPQH
TRBV7-2,TRBJ2-7,ASSLRWTGYEQY
TRBV24-1,TRBJ2-1,ATSEGSGGPGNEQF
TRBV5-1,TRBJ2-1,ASSLGGAGGTYNEQF
TRBV12-3/TRBV12-4,TRBJ1-2,ASSYTSYGYT
TRBV6-1,TRBJ1-1,ASTLGAGDTEAF
TRBV7-9,TRBJ1-6,ASSLVGGSGSPPH
TRBV20-1,TRBJ2-1,SAKSGTGINEQF
TRBV20-1,TRBJ2-3,SATTSGSPFTQY
TRBV28,TRBJ2-7,ATRRGAEQY
TRBV10-3,TRBJ1-1,AISASGGGMNTEAF
TRBV25-1,TRBJ2-7,ASRGLAYEQY
TRBV15,TRBJ1-1,ATSRDVGRGTEAF
TRBV9,TRBJ2-1,ASSVDPDWDNEQF
TRBV11-2,TRBJ1-4,ASSLRGGQREKLF
TRBV5-6,TRBJ2-6,ASSLVRTGSGANVLT
TRBV10-3,TRBJ2-3,AIRGQGRTDTQY
TRBV7-9,TRBJ2-5,ASSPTSGRAETQY
TRBV9,TRBJ1-2,ASSQADRDYGYT
TRBV27,TRBJ2-5,ASSLGDSYQETQY
TRBV7-9,TRBJ1-2,ASSGDSDYGYT
TRBV25-1,TRBJ1-6,ASSEFAGKGSPLH
TRBV20-1,TRBJ2-7,SAPRTGYEQY
TRBV7-2,TRBJ2-3,ASSFSAGTSTDTQY
TRBV7-9,TRBJ1-4,ASSPPGSRTNEKLF
TRBV7-6,-,ASSSSPGYEQY
TRBV4-3,TRBJ2-3,ASSQDGGSTDTQY
TRBV7-2,TRBJ2-1,ASSSLAVNNEQF
TRBV7-8,TRBJ1-1,ASSSGTTVNTEAF
TRBV6-1,TRBJ1-2,ASSHNPGDSYGYT
TRBV5-8,TRBJ2-3,ASSLRDRGLGDTQY
TRBV6-6,TRBJ2-4,ASSNRDRRHIQY